Reported below is one T cell receptor (beta chain). This clone has just a few counts. Its target antigen remains unknown. It has no much larger one-base neighbor in the sample; base qualities were not kept. These data come from a study of T cells in localized non-small cell lung cancer (dated by TCRdb to about 2020). In the study overall: Comparing tumors with uninvolved tumor-adjacent lungs, the study looked at the T cell repertoires of fewer than 250 patients with early-stage NSCLC. The cohort was made up of some 240 treatment-naive NSCLC patients whose localized lung tumors had been resected. NSCLC patients had a mean age of roughly 66 years, and about 140 were male and 85 to 110 female.

TCR beta CDR3 regions were sequenced from DNA using the immunoSEQ Assay. The published analysis was carried out like this. To compute T cell density, TCR beta template counts were normalized to usable DNA, which was estimated by amplifying housekeeping genes. Richness was estimated using the preseqR package, with extrapolation to 400,000 templates for PBMC samples and to 120,000 templates for tissue samples. Clonality was defined by subtracting Pielou's evenness from one. Tissue-enriched TCRs were identified by differential abundance testing using productive amino-acid clonotypes, minimum total count 5 and alpha 0.1. The Jaccard Index and the Morisita Overlap Index were used to measure how much the repertoires overlapped between compartments. GLIPH grouped TCR beta CDR3s together with public tetramer-defined viral CDR3s, and a viral motif had to include at least three viral sequences and show V-gene enrichment. TCRdb mirrors the immuneACCESS table, restricted to in-frame sequences. Some clones are absent from its copies; in checked studies, under half trace to an unresolved V gene, and the reason for the others is unknown. D and trimming come from the DNA, and the V and J calls and clone size come from that table. The sample table records some 7,000 clones; roughly 50% of these occur just once. About 2.8% of the sample is in the top ten clones.

Taken from the germline V gene, the CDR1 and CDR2 loops are MGHRA and YSYEKL. The CDR3 covers 14 residues, taking in both the cysteine and the phenylalanine. Only the CDR3 portion is preserved as DNA: 42 bases, with reading frame beginning at the first base. Trimming removed 0 bases from V and 4 bases from J, leaving 10 bases between the germline ends. Broader findings and caveats from the paper: The highest T cell clonality was observed in uninvolved tumor-adjacent lung, where clonality exceeded that of tumor, suggesting that antigenic responses were more focused in uninvolved tumor-adjacent lung. Of the top 100 tumor clones, a median of roughly 53 were detected in paired uninvolved adjacent lung; over 25 were also among that lung's top 100. Because multi-region tumor sequencing was not done, intratumor heterogeneity could not be ruled out. Higher blood T cell density associated with longer overall survival, while higher adjacent-lung clonality associated with shorter survival. Because the study design was exploratory, TCR variables were selected using unadjusted p-values without false-discovery rate correction.

The sequence joins TRBV4-1 to TRBJ2-7, with the D gene too uncertain to name. This receptor was obtained from a female donor at least 60 years old with stage I lung adenocarcinoma. This sample comprised lymph node tissue, obtained before any cancer treatment. At the DNA level, the sequence is TGCGCCAGCAGCCAAGATACGGCGAAATACGAGCAGTACTTC. Its protein product is CASSQDTAKYEQYF.